This TCR beta chain emerged from a study of blood T cell repertoires in COVID-19. About the study: The United States, Italy and Spain were the sources of the acute and convalescent COVID-19 samples. Sources were T cells, B-cell-depleted T cells, or PBMCs; the material itself was cDNA or gDNA.

V dropped 0 bases and J dropped 0 bases, with 12 bases sitting between them. Germline lookup yields CDR1 SGDLS and CDR2 YYNGEE. The CDR3 contains 17 residues. Original processing methods: Reference gene primer amplification gave nucleated cell count estimates. The table came from immunoSEQ multiplex PCR; TCRdb's copy has only in-frame clones and leaves some out. V and J calls and clone size are copied from that table; D and trimming were computed from the DNA. The data contain about 210,000 clones, about 83% of them seen just once; the ten biggest clones take up about 2.3%. This receptor was identified in a middle-aged woman with active or convalescent COVID-19. Sequenced material: peripheral blood. The V call is TRBV9, the J call TRBJ2-2; D call uncertain. The CDR3 DNA reads TGTGCCAGCAGCGTAGCAGGAAGCCCCGCGAACACCGGGGAGCTGTTTTTT. It specifies CASSVAGSPANTGELFF.